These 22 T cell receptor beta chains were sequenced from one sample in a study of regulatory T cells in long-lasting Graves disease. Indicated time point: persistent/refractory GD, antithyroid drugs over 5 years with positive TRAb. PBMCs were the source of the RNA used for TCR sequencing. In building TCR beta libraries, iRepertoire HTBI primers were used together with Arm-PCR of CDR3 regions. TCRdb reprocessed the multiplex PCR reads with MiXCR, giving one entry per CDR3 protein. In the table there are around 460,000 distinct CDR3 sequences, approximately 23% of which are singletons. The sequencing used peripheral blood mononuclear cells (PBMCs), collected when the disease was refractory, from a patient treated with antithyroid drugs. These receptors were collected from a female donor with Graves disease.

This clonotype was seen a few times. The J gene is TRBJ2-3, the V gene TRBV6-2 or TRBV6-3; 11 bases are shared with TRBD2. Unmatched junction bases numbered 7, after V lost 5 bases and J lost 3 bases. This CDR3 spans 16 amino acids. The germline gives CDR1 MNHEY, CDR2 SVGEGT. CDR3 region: CASSLGTSGDTDTQYF. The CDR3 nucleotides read TGTGCCAGCAGTCTCGGGACTAGCGGTGATACAGATACGCAGTATTTT.

CDR3 in amino acids: CASKLLATNEKLFF. CDR3 nucleotide sequence: TGTGCCAGCAAACTTTTAGCAACTAATGAAAAACTGTTTTTT. The V gene is TRBV27, the J gene TRBJ1-4, with D hard to call. The CDR3 runs to 14 residues. Germline values: CDR1 MNHEY, CDR2 SMNVEV (reference sequence). Trimming stripped 7 bases from V and 0 bases from J, with 9 bases between.

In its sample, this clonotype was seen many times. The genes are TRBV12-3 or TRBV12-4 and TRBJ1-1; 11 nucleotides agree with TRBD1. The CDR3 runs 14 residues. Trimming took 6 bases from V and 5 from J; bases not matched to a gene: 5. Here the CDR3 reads CASSLDRGRTEAFF. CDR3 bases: TGTGCCAGCAGCCTGGACAGGGGGCGAACTGAAGCTTTCTTT.

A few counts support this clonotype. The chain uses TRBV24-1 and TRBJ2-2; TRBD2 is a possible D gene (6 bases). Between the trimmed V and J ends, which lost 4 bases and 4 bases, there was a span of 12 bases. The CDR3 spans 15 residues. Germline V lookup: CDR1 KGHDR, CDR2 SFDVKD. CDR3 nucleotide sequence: TGTGCCACCAGTGAAACCGGGAGCCCCACCGGGGAGCTGTTTTTT. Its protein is CATSETGSPTGELFF.

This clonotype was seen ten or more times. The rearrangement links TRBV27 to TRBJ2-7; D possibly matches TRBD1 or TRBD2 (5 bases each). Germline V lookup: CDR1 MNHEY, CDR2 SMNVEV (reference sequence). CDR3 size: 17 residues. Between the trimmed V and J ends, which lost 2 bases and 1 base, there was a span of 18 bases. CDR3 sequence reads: CASSLKMTEGISYEQYF. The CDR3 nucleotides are TGTGCCAGCAGTTTAAAAATGACAGAGGGCATTTCCTACGAGCAGTACTTC.

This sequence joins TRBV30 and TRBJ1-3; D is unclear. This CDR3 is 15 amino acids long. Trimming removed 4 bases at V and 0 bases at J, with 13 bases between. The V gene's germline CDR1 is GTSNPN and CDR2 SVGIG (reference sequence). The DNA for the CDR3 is TGTGCCTGGATTACCGGCAGCATCTCTGGAAACACCATATATTTT. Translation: CAWITGSISGNTIYF.

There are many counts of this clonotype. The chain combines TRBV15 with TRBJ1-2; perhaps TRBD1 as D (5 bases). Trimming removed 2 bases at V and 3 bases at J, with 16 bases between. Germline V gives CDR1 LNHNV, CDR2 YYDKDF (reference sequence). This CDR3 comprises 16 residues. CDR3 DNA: TGTGCCACCAGCAGATCCACCACCGGGACGGACTATGGCTACACCTTC. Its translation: CATSRSTTGTDYGYTF.

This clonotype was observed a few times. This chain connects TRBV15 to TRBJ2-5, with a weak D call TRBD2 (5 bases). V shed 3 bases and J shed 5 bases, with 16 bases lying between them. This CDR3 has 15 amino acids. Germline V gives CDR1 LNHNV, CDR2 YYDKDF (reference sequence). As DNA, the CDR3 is TGTGCCACCAGCAGTGTGGGAGCGAGGAGGGAGACCCAGTACTTC. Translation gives CATSSVGARRETQYF.

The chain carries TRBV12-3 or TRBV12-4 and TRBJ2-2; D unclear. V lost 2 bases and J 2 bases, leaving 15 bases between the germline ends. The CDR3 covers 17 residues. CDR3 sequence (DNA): TGTGCCAGCAGTTTACCGGCTAGTAAGCTTAACACCGGGGAGCTGTTTTTT. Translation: CASSLPASKLNTGELFF.

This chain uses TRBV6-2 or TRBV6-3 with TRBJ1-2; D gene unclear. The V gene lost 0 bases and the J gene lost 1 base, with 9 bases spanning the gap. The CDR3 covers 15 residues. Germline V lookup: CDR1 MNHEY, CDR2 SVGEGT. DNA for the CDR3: TGTGCCAGCAGTTACTCGGCAGACCTTAACTATGGCTACACCTTC. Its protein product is CASSYSADLNYGYTF.

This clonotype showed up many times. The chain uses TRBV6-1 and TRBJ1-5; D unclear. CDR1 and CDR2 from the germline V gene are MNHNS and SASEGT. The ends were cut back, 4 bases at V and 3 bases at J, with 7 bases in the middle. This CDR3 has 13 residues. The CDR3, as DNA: TGTGCCAGCAGTGGCACGGACAATCAGCCCCAGCATTTT. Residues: CASSGTDNQPQHF.

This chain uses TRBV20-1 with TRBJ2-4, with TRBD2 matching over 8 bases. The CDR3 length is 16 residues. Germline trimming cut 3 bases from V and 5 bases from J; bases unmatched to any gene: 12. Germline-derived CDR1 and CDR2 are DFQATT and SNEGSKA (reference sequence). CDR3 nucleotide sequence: TGCAGTGCTAGTCTTTATTCCGGGACTAGGCAAAACATTCAGTACTTC. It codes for CSASLYSGTRQNIQYF.

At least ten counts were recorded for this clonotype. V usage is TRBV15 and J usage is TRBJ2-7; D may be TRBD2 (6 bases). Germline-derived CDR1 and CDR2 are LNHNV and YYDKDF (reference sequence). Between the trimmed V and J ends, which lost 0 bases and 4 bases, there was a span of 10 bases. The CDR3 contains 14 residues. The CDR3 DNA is TGTGCCACCAGCAGAGAAAGGAGGGAGTACGAGCAGTACTTC. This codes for CATSRERREYEQYF. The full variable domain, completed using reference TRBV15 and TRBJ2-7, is DAMVIQNPRYQVTQFGKPVTLSCSQTLNHNVMYWYQQKSSQAPKLLFHYYDKDFNNEADTPDNFQSRRPNTSFCFLDIRSPGLGDTAMYLCATSRERREYEQYFGPGTRLTVT.

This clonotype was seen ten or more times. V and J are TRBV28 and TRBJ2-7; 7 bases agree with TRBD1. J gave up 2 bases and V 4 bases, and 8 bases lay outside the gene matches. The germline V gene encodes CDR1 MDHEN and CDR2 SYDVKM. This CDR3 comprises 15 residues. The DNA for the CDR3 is TGTGCCAGCAGTTCCGGACAGGCTGAAACCTACGAGCAGTACTTC. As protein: CASSSGQAETYEQYF. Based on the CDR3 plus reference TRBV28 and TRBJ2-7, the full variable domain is DVKVTQSSRYLVKRTGEKVFLECVQDMDHENMFWYRQDPGLGLRLIYFSYDVKMKEKGDIPEGYSVSREKKERFSLILESASTNQTSMYLCASSSGQAETYEQYFGPGTRLTVT.

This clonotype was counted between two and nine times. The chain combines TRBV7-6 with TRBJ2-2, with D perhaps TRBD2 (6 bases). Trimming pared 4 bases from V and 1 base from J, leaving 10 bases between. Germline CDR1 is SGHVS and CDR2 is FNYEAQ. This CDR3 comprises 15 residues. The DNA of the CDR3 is TGTGCCAGCAGCTGGGGACTGGAGAACACCGGGGAGCTGTTTTTT. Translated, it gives CASSWGLENTGELFF.

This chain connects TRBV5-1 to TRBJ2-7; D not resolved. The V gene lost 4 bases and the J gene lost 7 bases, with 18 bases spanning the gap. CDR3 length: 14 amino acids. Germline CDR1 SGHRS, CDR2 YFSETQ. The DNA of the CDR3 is TGCGCCAGCAGCCTAGGACCGGAGAAGGCAGAGCAGTACTTC. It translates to CASSLGPEKAEQYF.

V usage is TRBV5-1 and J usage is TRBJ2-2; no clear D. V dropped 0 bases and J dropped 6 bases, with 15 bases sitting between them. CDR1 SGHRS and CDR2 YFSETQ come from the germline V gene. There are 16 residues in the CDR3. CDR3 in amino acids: CASSLASLRQSGELFF. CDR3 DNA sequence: TGCGCCAGCAGCTTGGCAAGCCTACGGCAGTCCGGGGAGCTGTTTTTT.

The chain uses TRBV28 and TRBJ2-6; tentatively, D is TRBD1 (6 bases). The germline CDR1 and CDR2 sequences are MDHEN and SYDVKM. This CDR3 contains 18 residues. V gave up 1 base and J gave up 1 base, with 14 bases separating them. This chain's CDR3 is CASSLLVLGTSGANVLTF. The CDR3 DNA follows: TGTGCCAGCAGTTTATTAGTTCTCGGGACATCTGGGGCCAACGTCCTGACTTTC.

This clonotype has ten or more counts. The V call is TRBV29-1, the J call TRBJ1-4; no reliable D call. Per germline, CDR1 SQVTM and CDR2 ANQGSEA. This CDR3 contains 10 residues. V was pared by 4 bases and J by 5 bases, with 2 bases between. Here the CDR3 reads CSVGNEKLFF. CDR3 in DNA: TGCAGCGTTGGAAATGAAAAACTGTTTTTT. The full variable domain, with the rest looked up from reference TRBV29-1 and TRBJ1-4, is SAVISQKPSRDICQRGTSLTIQCQVDSQVTMMFWYRQQPGQSLTLIATANQGSEATYESGFVIDKFPISRPNLTFSTLTVSNMSPEDSSIYLCSVGNEKLFFGSGTQLSVL.

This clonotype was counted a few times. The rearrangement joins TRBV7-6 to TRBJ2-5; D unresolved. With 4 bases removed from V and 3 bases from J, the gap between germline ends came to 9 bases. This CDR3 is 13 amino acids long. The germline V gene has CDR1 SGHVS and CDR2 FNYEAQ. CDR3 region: CASSSGREETQYF. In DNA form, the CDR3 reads TGTGCCAGCAGCTCTGGACGTGAAGAGACCCAGTACTTC.

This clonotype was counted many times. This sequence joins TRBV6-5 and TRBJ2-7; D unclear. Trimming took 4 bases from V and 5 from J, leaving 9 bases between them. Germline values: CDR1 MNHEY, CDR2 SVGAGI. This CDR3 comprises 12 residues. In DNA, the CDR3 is TGTGCCAGCAGTTTCGATAGCCACGAGCAGTACTTC. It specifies CASSFDSHEQYF.

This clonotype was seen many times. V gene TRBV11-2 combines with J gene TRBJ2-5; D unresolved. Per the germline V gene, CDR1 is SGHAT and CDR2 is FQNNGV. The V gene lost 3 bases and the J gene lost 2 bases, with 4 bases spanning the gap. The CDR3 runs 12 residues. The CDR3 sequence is CASSLNQETQYF. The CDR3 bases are TGTGCCAGCAGCTTGAATCAAGAGACCCAGTACTTC.